The entry that follows covers one T cell receptor beta chain sequence. This sample was included in a study of T cell responses to AZD1222 COVID-19 vaccine. V was cut by 2 bases and J by 2 bases, with 9 bases left in between. Germline V gene lookup returns CDR1 LNHDA and CDR2 SQIVND (reference sequence). The CDR3 has 15 amino acids. Method: immunoSEQ multiplex PCR; TCRdb's copy keeps in-frame clones and lacks some. The sample lists 100,000 to 150,000 clones, 75% to 90% occurring once. The rearrangement uses TRBV19 and TRBJ1-4; unclear D gene. This receptor was identified in an adult in good health. Sequenced material: peripheral blood, taken on day 0 of AZD1222 vaccination. CDR3 bases: TGTGCCAGTAGTATAAGTCAGTATACTAATGAAAAACTGTTTTTT. It yields the protein CASSISQYTNEKLFF.